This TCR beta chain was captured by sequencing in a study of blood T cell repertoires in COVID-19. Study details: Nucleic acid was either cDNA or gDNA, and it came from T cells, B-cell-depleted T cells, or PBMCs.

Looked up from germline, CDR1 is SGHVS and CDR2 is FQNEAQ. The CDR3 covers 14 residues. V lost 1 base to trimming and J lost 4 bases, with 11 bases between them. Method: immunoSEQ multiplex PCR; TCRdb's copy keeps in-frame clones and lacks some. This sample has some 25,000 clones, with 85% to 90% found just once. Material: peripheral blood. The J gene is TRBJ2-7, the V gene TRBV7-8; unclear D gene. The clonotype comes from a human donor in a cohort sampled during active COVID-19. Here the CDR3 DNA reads TGTGCCAGCAGCTTAGTGCCCAGTTCTTACGAGCAGTACTTC. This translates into CASSLVPSSYEQYF. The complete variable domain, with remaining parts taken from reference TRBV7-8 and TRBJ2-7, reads GAGVSQSPRYKVAKRGQDVALRCDPISGHVSLFWYQQALGQGPEFLTYFQNEAQLDKSGLPSDRFFAERPEGSVSTLKIQRTQQEDSAVYLCASSLVPSSYEQYFGPGTRLTVT.